This entry lists 7 T cell receptor beta chains sequenced from one sample in a study of blood T cell repertoires in COVID-19. The table came from immunoSEQ multiplex PCR; TCRdb's copy has only in-frame clones and leaves some out. The repertoire holds about 300,000 clones, about nine tenths seen once, with about 2% in the top ten. The sequenced sample consisted of peripheral blood. These receptors came from a man aged 18 to 29 with active or convalescent COVID-19.

The rearrangement uses TRBV29-1 and TRBJ2-1, with TRBD2 identical over 13 bases. Per germline, CDR1 SQVTM and CDR2 ANQGSEA. Trimming took 7 bases from V and 0 from J; bases not matched to a gene: 9. CDR3 length: 17 residues. The CDR3 spells CSGRLAGGKSSYNEQFF. For the CDR3, the DNA is TGCAGCGGCAGACTAGCGGGAGGAAAGAGCTCCTACAATGAGCAGTTCTTC.

The CDR3 coding sequence is TGTGCCAGCAGCTCCGGACAGGACGGGGAAGCTTTCTTT. Translation: CASSSGQDGEAFF. The chain has TRBV13 and TRBJ1-1, with TRBD1 matching 7 bases. The trim removed 4 bases at V and 8 bases at J, leaving 7 bases unmatched. This CDR3 region has 13 residues. CDR1 is PRHDT, CDR2 FYEKMQ, per germline (reference sequence).

The chain couples TRBV10-2 to TRBJ2-1; maybe TRBD2 (5 bases). V was cut by 4 bases and J by 0 bases, with 10 bases left in between. The CDR3 loop spans 15 amino acids. In germline, CDR1 is WSHSY, CDR2 SAAADI. The CDR3 DNA follows: TGCGCCAGCAGTGGGGTAGGAGGCTCCTACAATGAGCAGTTCTTC. This encodes CASSGVGGSYNEQFF.

The chain has TRBV7-9 and TRBJ1-5, with TRBD1 identical over 8 bases. J lost 6 bases, V lost 5 bases, and 15 bases had no gene match. Germline loops: CDR1 SEHNR, CDR2 FQNEAQ (reference sequence). This CDR3 is built from 17 residues. In nucleotides, the CDR3 is TGTGCCAGCAGCCAATCTTACGGACAGGGCGTGGTTCAGCCCCAGCATTTT. Translation: CASSQSYGQGVVQPQHF.

This clone showed up just a few times. The chain recombines TRBV18 with TRBJ1-2; no firm D call. Germline values: CDR1 KGHSH, CDR2 LQKENI. There are 16 residues in the CDR3. V lost 2 bases, J lost 1 base, and 14 bases lay in between. CDR3 in amino acids: CASSPFGTEVNYGYTF. CDR3 coding DNA: TGTGCCAGCTCACCATTCGGTACAGAAGTTAACTATGGCTACACCTTC.

This clone came up once. This chain uses TRBV27 with TRBJ1-2, with TRBD1 as a possible D gene (5 bases). Trimming stripped 1 base from V and 6 bases from J, with 9 bases between. From germline, CDR1 is MNHEY and CDR2 SMNVEV (reference sequence). This CDR3 comprises 13 residues. CDR3 DNA: TGTGCCAGCAGTTTATTTCGGGGGAATGGCTACACCTTC. Translated, it gives CASSLFRGNGYTF.

The chain joins TRBV5-1 to TRBJ1-2, with 7 bases lining up with TRBD1. Unmatched junction bases numbered 3, after V lost 0 bases and J lost 4 bases. CDR1 and CDR2 from the germline V gene are SGHRS and YFSETQ. The CDR3 runs 14 residues. CDR3 DNA: TGCGCCAGCAGCTTGGATCAGGGGGGCTATGGCTACACCTTC. Amino acids: CASSLDQGGYGYTF.